Here is one TCR beta chain with its context. Cohort assignment relied on participant-reported clinical history. V was pared by 2 bases and J by 5 bases, with 8 bases of the junction left unmatched. The CDR3 extends over 15 amino acids. Germline lookup yields CDR1 MGHRA and CDR2 YSYEKL. These data come from a study of blood T cell repertoires in COVID-19. Authors' analysis steps: Amplification from reference gene primers served as the basis for estimated nucleated cell counts. The repertoire was sequenced with immunoSEQ multiplex PCR; TCRdb's copy has only in-frame clones and lacks some. The DNA was the basis for D and trimming; V, J and clone size are from that table. The data show around 280,000 clones, 89% seen once.

The chain is built from TRBV4-1 and TRBJ1-1; 7 bases fit TRBD1. The specimen was PBMCs or T cells enriched from blood (not recorded which). This clonotype was obtained from a woman in her thirties or forties who had recovered from COVID-19. The CDR3 region has the DNA TGCGCCAGCAGCCAATTACCGACAGGGCCGACTGAAGCTTTCTTT. Translated, it gives CASSQLPTGPTEAFF.